The T cell receptor (beta chain) under discussion was sequenced for a study of CD8+ T cells in alopecia areata. Peripheral blood and lesional scalp punch biopsies were taken from alopecia areata patients. Investigators sorted PBMCs to obtain both CD4+ and CD8+ T cells. Study-wide findings and caveats: Tissue-resident alphabeta T cells belonging to normal skin likewise get sequenced within scalp specimens.

The V gene lost 0 bases and the J gene lost 6 bases, with 13 bases spanning the gap. Germline-derived CDR1 and CDR2 are SGHVS and FQNEAQ. CDR3 size: 15 residues. This clone was observed a handful of times. Its antigen remains unknown. Investigators isolated RNA and reverse transcribed it into cDNA to act as the sequencing template. The method was immunoSEQ multiplex PCR; TCRdb's version includes in-frame clones alone and lacks a portion of them. The table has about 110,000 clones, 45% to 60% seen once. The source of this sequence is a human donor with alopecia areata. Sequenced: NKG2D-low CD8+ T cells sorted from blood. V and J are TRBV7-8 and TRBJ2-3; the D is unclear. Here the CDR3 reads CASSLALGYSDTQYF. In DNA form, the CDR3 reads TGTGCCAGCAGCTTAGCGCTGGGCTATTCCGATACGCAGTATTTT.